Listed below are T cell receptor beta chains from one sample, sequenced in a study of T cells in Graves' hyperthyroidism and ophthalmopathy. From the multiplex PCR reads, TCRdb called clonotypes with MiXCR, one entry per CDR3 protein. Of approximately 520,000 distinct CDR3 sequences in the sample, roughly a quarter were seen once. The sequencing input was blood. The receptor set was obtained from a woman aged 25 to 39 with Graves' ophthalmopathy. The CDR3 runs from the conserved cysteine through the conserved F or W. The order of the fields is CDR3 protein, CDR3 DNA, clone size, D gene, J gene, V gene. D genes are given only for firm matches. Rows may omit the clone size; those that give it use once, few, many or a size class.

CASSQDGTSGVYEQYF,TGTGCCAGCAGCCAAGATGGGACTAGCGGGGTCTACGAGCAGTACTTC,many,TRBD2,TRBJ2-7,TRBV3-1
CSVEVLKAQQYEQYF,TGCAGCGTTGAAGTCTTGAAAGCCCAGCAATACGAGCAGTACTTC,NA,NA,TRBJ2-7,TRBV29-1
CASSLGPSLRETQYF,TGTGCCAGCAGCTTAGGACCTAGCCTTCGAGAGACCCAGTACTTC,NA,NA,TRBJ2-5,TRBV7-2
CASSPSTGEAFF,TGTGCCAGCAGCCCCTCAACCGGTGAAGCTTTCTTT,many,NA,TRBJ1-1,TRBV13
CASSLVVGQGVNTGELFF,TGTGCCAGCAGTTTAGTTGTAGGTCAGGGGGTGAACACCGGGGAGCTGTTTTTT,NA,TRBD1,TRBJ2-2,TRBV12-3/TRBV12-4
CASTLSWVQGPSETQYF,TGTGCCAGCACCCTATCATGGGTCCAGGGGCCATCAGAGACCCAGTACTTC,many,NA,TRBJ2-5,TRBV7-4
CASSSVRGPQHF,TGTGCCAGCAGTTCGGTAAGGGGGCCCCAGCATTTT,NA,NA,TRBJ1-5,TRBV28
CAISEKGDGQPQHF,TGTGCCATCAGTGAAAAAGGGGACGGCCAGCCCCAGCATTTT,many,NA,TRBJ1-5,TRBV10-3
CASSLVWRMDHTGELFF,TGTGCCAGCAGCTTAGTTTGGAGAATGGACCACACCGGGGAGCTGTTTTTT,many,NA,TRBJ2-2,TRBV11-2
CASSLMLQVNTEAFF,TGTGCCAGCAGCTTGATGTTACAGGTGAACACTGAAGCTTTCTTT,many,NA,TRBJ1-1,TRBV11-2
CASSLLEQYF,TGTGCCAGCAGCCTCCTCGAGCAGTACTTC,once,NA,TRBJ2-7,TRBV7-3
CASRANLRDSVWYEQYF,TGTGCCAGCAGAGCGAACCTCCGGGACAGTGTGTGGTACGAGCAGTACTTC,many,TRBD1,TRBJ2-7,TRBV6-2/TRBV6-3
CASSPRDSSKYEQYF,TGTGCCAGCAGTCCACGGGACAGCTCCAAGTACGAGCAGTACTTC,NA,TRBD1,TRBJ2-7,TRBV28
CATSRDREAGYGYTF,TGTGCCACCAGCAGAGATCGTGAGGCCGGGTATGGCTACACCTTC,few,NA,TRBJ1-2,TRBV15
CASSYSKRSRTEAFF,TGTGCCAGCAGTTACTCGAAAAGGAGCCGCACTGAAGCTTTCTTT,NA,NA,TRBJ1-1,TRBV6-2/TRBV6-3
CASSLRVQGAMTQYF,TGTGCCAGCAGTTTACGGGTACAGGGGGCGATGACCCAGTACTTC,NA,TRBD1,TRBJ2-5,TRBV27
CATSSPPGTSEAFF,TGTGCCACCAGCAGCCCCCCTGGGACCTCTGAAGCTTTCTTT,many,NA,TRBJ1-1,TRBV15
CASRRQGGRSTF,TGTGCCAGCAGACGACAGGGAGGGAGGTCCACCTTC,many,TRBD1,TRBJ1-2,TRBV6-1
CSAEVIAGGYEQYF,TGCAGTGCTGAGGTTATAGCGGGAGGGTACGAGCAGTACTTC,few,TRBD2,TRBJ2-7,TRBV20-1
CASSPLDARGMNTEAFF,TGTGCCAGCAGCCCCCTCGACGCGCGGGGGATGAACACTGAAGCTTTCTTT,many,NA,TRBJ1-1,TRBV6-4
CASSEVGPVYQETQYF,TGTGCCAGCAGTGAAGTGGGGCCGGTGTACCAAGAGACCCAGTACTTC,few,NA,TRBJ2-5,TRBV2
CASSYGTGERRGTQYF,TGTGCCAGCAGTTACGGGACAGGCGAAAGAAGGGGGACCCAGTACTTC,NA,TRBD1,TRBJ2-5,TRBV6-5
CASSLEGPLTHYEQYF,TGCGCCAGCAGCTTGGAGGGGCCTCTTACCCACTACGAGCAGTACTTC,many,NA,TRBJ2-7,TRBV5-1
CASSFSWKGDYEQYF,TGTGCCAGCAGTTTCTCATGGAAAGGGGACTACGAGCAGTACTTC,many,NA,TRBJ2-7,TRBV28
CASSTGAGPNYGYTF,TGTGCCAGTTCAACCGGGGCAGGGCCTAACTATGGCTACACCTTC,many,NA,TRBJ1-2,TRBV6-4
CASSETSGSHEQYF,TGCGCCAGCAGTGAGACTAGCGGGTCCCACGAGCAGTACTTC,NA,TRBD2,TRBJ2-7,TRBV10-1
CASSLIAGGSTGELFF,TGTGCCAGCAGCTTAATCGCGGGAGGCAGCACCGGGGAGCTGTTTTTT,NA,TRBD2,TRBJ2-2,TRBV7-3
CAIRVDRDAQYF,TGTGCCATCAGGGTGGACAGGGATGCGCAGTACTTC,many,TRBD1,TRBJ2-7,TRBV10-3
CASSESRETQPQHF,TGTGCCAGCAGTGAAAGCAGGGAAACTCAGCCCCAGCATTTT,many,NA,TRBJ1-5,TRBV25-1
CASSLSRAKWVNSYNSPLHF,TGTGCCAGCAGTTTATCTCGTGCAAAATGGGTTAACTCCTATAATTCACCCCTCCACTTT,many,NA,TRBJ1-6,TRBV27
CASRRTGFGQPQHF,TGTGCCAGTAGGAGGACAGGGTTTGGACAGCCCCAGCATTTT,many,TRBD1,TRBJ1-5,TRBV19